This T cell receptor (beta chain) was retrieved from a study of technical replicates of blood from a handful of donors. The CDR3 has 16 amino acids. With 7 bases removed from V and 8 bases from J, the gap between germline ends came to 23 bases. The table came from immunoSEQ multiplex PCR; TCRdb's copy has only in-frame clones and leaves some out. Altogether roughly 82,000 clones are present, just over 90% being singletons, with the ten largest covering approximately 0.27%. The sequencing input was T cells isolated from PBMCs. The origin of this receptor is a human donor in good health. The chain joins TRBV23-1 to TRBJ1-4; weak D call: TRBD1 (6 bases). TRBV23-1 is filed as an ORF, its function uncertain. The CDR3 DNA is TGCGCCAGCATTCACCCCCACAGGGTTACGGGGGAAAAACTGTTTTTT. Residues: CASIHPHRVTGEKLFF.